This TCR beta chain stems from a study of early T cells in non-severe SARS-CoV-2 infection. Study background: The study sequenced bulk RNA from unsorted whole blood, with chains unpaired. Findings and caveats of the study: Database matching using VDJdb favored anti-spike CD8 responses, with private and CD4 specificities left missing.

A remark on this clonotype: Its antigen remains unidentified.

Attached unique molecular identifiers marked individual cDNA molecules. TCRdb reprocessed the 5' RACE reads via MiXCR and lists one record per CDR3 protein. The sample lists tens of thousands of distinct CDR3 sequences, 9.5% to 15% occurring once. This CDR3 is built from 15 residues. Germline V lookup: CDR1 SGHTA, CDR2 FQGNSA. The trim removed 0 bases at V and 10 bases at J, leaving 7 bases unmatched. The sequence derives from an adult who was a healthcare worker with PCR-confirmed SARS-CoV-2 infection or an uninfected control (not recorded which). This chain connects TRBV7-2 to TRBJ2-1, with TRBD2 matching 9 bases. Input material: whole blood. The CDR3 is CASSLALAGGQEQFF. As DNA, the CDR3 is TGTGCCAGCAGCTTAGCGCTCGCGGGGGGGCAGGAGCAGTTCTTC.